What follows are 20 T cell receptor beta chains derived from one specimen sequenced in a study of neurological immune-mediated disorders. TCRdb analysed the 5' RACE reads with MiXCR anew, one entry per CDR3 protein. Of 55,000 to 80,000 distinct CDR3 sequences in the sample, roughly 13% were seen once. As to time point: longitudinal time-point 1 (baseline). The source material was PBMCs. These receptors originate from a female donor with HTLV-1-associated myelopathy (HAM/TSP).

This clonotype came up a few times. The V gene is TRBV12-3 or TRBV12-4, the J gene TRBJ2-1; D is perhaps TRBD1 (6 bases). The CDR3 length is 14 residues. Trimming removed 3 bases from V and 2 bases from J, with 8 bases in between. The CDR3 DNA follows: TGTGCCAGCAGTTTCCGGACAGCCTACAATGAGCAGTTCTTC. Protein sequence: CASSFRTAYNEQFF.

This clonotype was counted many times. The chain recombines TRBV11-2 with TRBJ1-1; TRBD1 agrees at 7 bases. This CDR3 is 13 amino acids long. V shed 6 bases, J shed 4 bases, and the junction held 5 bases outside the gene matches. The germline V gene encodes CDR1 SGHAT and CDR2 FQNNGV. CDR3 in amino acids: CASSDRVITEAFF. The CDR3 region has the DNA TGTGCCAGCAGTGACAGGGTGATCACTGAAGCTTTCTTT. Supplemented by reference TRBV11-2 and TRBJ1-1, the full variable domain reads EAGVAQSPRYKIIEKRQSVAFWCNPISGHATLYWYQQILGQGPKLLIQFQNNGVVDDSQLPKDRFSAERLKGVDSTLKIQPAKLEDSAVYLCASSDRVITEAFFGQGTRLTVV.

This clonotype was picked up a small number of times. The CDR3 nucleotides read TGTGCCAGCAGTGAAAATCTAGCGGGGGGGCTCAGGCAGACCCAGTACTTC. Amino acid sequence: CASSENLAGGLRQTQYF. The rearrangement uses TRBV6-1 and TRBJ2-5; 12 bases line up with TRBD2. With V trimmed by 2 bases and J by 6 bases, 10 bases remained unmatched. Germline V gene data show CDR1 as MNHNS and CDR2 as SASEGT. The CDR3 runs to 17 residues.

This clonotype has at least ten counts. The chain recombines TRBV20-1 with TRBJ2-7, with TRBD1 matching 7 bases. V dropped 1 base and J dropped 2; count of bases not matched to a gene: 5. CDR1 is DFQATT and CDR2 is SNEGSKA in the germline V gene (reference sequence). This CDR3 contains 14 residues. The CDR3 spells CSARVLGQPYEQYF. CDR3 in DNA: TGCAGTGCTAGAGTGTTGGGACAGCCCTACGAGCAGTACTTC.

This clonotype was seen repeatedly, ten times or more. The V gene is TRBV12-3 or TRBV12-4, the J gene TRBJ2-7; D may be TRBD1 (6 bases). This CDR3 region has 12 residues. Trimming shortened V by 6 bases and J by 7 bases, and 13 bases separated the two germline ends. CDR3 region: CASSPTGNEQYF. Written as DNA, the CDR3 is TGTGCCAGCAGCCCCACAGGGAATGAGCAGTACTTC.

This clonotype was counted many times. This rearrangement joins TRBV12-3 or TRBV12-4 to TRBJ2-7; 8 bases are a match to TRBD1. With 6 bases clipped from V and 3 bases from J, the junction kept 10 bases outside the gene matches. This CDR3 has 15 amino acids. The CDR3 region is CASSRGQAGLYEQYF. The CDR3 DNA follows: TGTGCCAGCAGCCGGGGACAGGCCGGACTCTACGAGCAGTACTTC.

This clonotype was detected many times. The chain couples TRBV11-2 to TRBJ2-7, with D perhaps TRBD1 or TRBD2 (6 bases each). The CDR3 contains 15 residues. Trimming stripped 5 bases from V and 1 base from J, with 15 bases between. The germline V gene encodes CDR1 SGHAT and CDR2 FQNNGV. CDR3 coding DNA: TGTGCCAGCAGCAGGAGGGGGTTAGGTTCCTACGAGCAGTACTTC. Translating it yields CASSRRGLGSYEQYF.

Many counts were recorded for this clonotype. J is TRBJ1-1 and V is TRBV7-2; TRBD1 is a possible D gene (5 bases). This CDR3 is 14 amino acids long. Germline CDR1 is SGHTA and CDR2 is FQGNSA. Trimming pared 2 bases from V and 5 bases from J, leaving 12 bases between. Written as DNA, the CDR3 is TGTGCCAGCAGCTTACTCCCAGGGACTACTGAAGCTTTCTTT. Residues: CASSLLPGTTEAFF.

Many counts were recorded for this clonotype. The rearrangement links TRBV2 to TRBJ2-2, with a possible D match to TRBD2 (5 bases). V was shortened by 4 bases and J by 4 bases, with 13 bases between the two germline ends. The CDR3 is 15 residues long. Germline-derived CDR1 and CDR2 are SNHLY and FYNNEI. The CDR3 DNA reads TGTGCCAGCAGTGGTCCTAGCAAAGTCACCGGGGAGCTGTTTTTT. Protein: CASSGPSKVTGELFF.

This clonotype came up many times. The chain carries TRBV28 and TRBJ1-6; 10 bases match TRBD1. In germline, CDR1 is MDHEN, CDR2 SYDVKM. Losses at the gene ends were 8 bases for V and 10 bases for J; bases not matched to a gene: 11. This CDR3 region has 15 residues. CDR3 protein: CASVSPGQGRSPLHF. The CDR3 DNA sequence: TGTGCCAGCGTTAGCCCGGGACAGGGGCGGTCACCCCTCCACTTT.

In its sample, this clonotype was seen many times. This sequence joins TRBV5-1 and TRBJ1-5; 7 bases agree with TRBD1. V lost 4 bases, J lost 4 bases, and 2 bases stayed unmatched. The germline gives CDR1 SGHRS, CDR2 YFSETQ. This CDR3 spans 13 amino acids. The CDR3 DNA reads TGCGCCAGCAGCCCGACAGGGAATCAGCCCCAGCATTTT. It encodes CASSPTGNQPQHF.

This clonotype was found many times. This chain uses TRBV7-2 with TRBJ2-5, with a weak D call TRBD2 (5 bases). V was pared by 2 bases and J by 7 bases, with 11 bases between. The CDR3 totals 13 residues. CDR1 is SGHTA, CDR2 FQGNSA, per germline. DNA of the CDR3: TGTGCCAGCAGCTTACTACTCCGGGGGACCCAGTACTTC. Translating it yields CASSLLLRGTQYF.

This clonotype was counted ten times or more. The gene calls are TRBV10-3 and TRBJ2-4; 9 bases align to TRBD2. The CDR3 runs 16 residues. CDR1 is ENHRY, CDR2 SYGVKD, per germline. V dropped 0 bases and J dropped 2; count of bases not matched to a gene: 2. Here the CDR3 DNA reads TGTGCCATCAGTGAGTCTAGCGGGGGTTCCAAAAACATTCAGTACTTC. This translates into CAISESSGGSKNIQYF.

This clonotype was counted ten times or more. CDR3 protein: CASSALVSTGELFF. The CDR3 nucleotides read TGTGCCAGCAGCGCACTAGTTAGCACCGGGGAGCTGTTTTTT. The chain carries TRBV9 and TRBJ2-2, with a tentative D call TRBD2 (5 bases). This CDR3 is built from 14 residues. Germline-derived CDR1 and CDR2 are SGDLS and YYNGEE. V shed 3 bases and J shed 4 bases, with 10 bases lying between them.

This clonotype was counted at least ten times. The V call is TRBV6-1, the J call TRBJ2-2; TRBD2 might be the D (7 bases). Trimming cost V 8 bases and J 6 bases, with 13 bases left between them. The germline V gene encodes CDR1 MNHNS and CDR2 SASEGT. This CDR3 comprises 13 residues. The CDR3 nucleotides are TGTGCCAGCGCACGGGGGGCGGCCGGGGAGCTGTTTTTT. Translating it yields CASARGAAGELFF.

The chain combines TRBV11-2 with TRBJ2-1, with 7 bases that match TRBD1. J was trimmed by 3 bases and V by 5 bases; bases with no gene match: 7. The CDR3 consists of 15 residues. Looked up from germline, CDR1 is SGHAT and CDR2 is FQNNGV. The CDR3 bases are TGTGCCAGCAGCCTTACGACAGGGCACTACAATGAGCAGTTCTTC. Translating it yields CASSLTTGHYNEQFF.

The table lists this clonotype with many counts. The V and J genes are TRBV20-1 and TRBJ2-1, with TRBD2 matching 8 bases. V trimming: 3 bases; J trimming: 6 bases; junction bases outside the gene matches: 7. The CDR3 has 14 residues. Per the germline V gene, CDR1 is DFQATT and CDR2 is SNEGSKA (reference sequence). Here the CDR3 DNA reads TGCAGTGCTAGTCACACGGGAGGGAGCAATGAGCAGTTCTTC. Protein product: CSASHTGGSNEQFF.

Of note for this clonotype: This may be a read error, as it is one base from a much larger clone. This chain connects TRBV20-1 to TRBJ2-5; perhaps D is TRBD1 or TRBD2 (6 bases each). Trimming cost V 6 bases and J 5 bases, with 13 bases left between them. This CDR3 has 12 residues. Germline CDR1 reads DFQATT; CDR2 reads SNEGSKA (reference sequence). CDR3 in amino acids: CSAEGVGETQYF. CDR3 nucleotide sequence: TGCAGTGCGGAGGGGGTCGGGGAGACCCAGTACTTC.

This clonotype showed up many times. The chain recombines TRBV12-3 or TRBV12-4 with TRBJ1-4, with 9 bases lining up with TRBD1. The junction had 3 bases not matched to a gene; V was cut back by 5 bases and J by 5 bases. CDR3 length: 14 residues. CDR3 in amino acids: CASSPGTGNEKLFF. The CDR3 DNA follows: TGTGCCAGCAGTCCCGGGACAGGGAATGAAAAACTGTTTTTT.

The sample holds many counts of this clonotype. A junction boundary mismatches the germline segment, possibly from a read error. This chain connects TRBV6-6 to TRBJ2-7; 7 bases align to TRBD2. This CDR3 is 13 amino acids long. The germline V gene has CDR1 MNHNY and CDR2 SVGAGI (reference sequence). The CDR3 sequence is CASSGGVLEQLNF. The CDR3, as DNA: TGTGCCAGCAGTGGGGGGGTCCTAGAGCAGCTAAACTTC.